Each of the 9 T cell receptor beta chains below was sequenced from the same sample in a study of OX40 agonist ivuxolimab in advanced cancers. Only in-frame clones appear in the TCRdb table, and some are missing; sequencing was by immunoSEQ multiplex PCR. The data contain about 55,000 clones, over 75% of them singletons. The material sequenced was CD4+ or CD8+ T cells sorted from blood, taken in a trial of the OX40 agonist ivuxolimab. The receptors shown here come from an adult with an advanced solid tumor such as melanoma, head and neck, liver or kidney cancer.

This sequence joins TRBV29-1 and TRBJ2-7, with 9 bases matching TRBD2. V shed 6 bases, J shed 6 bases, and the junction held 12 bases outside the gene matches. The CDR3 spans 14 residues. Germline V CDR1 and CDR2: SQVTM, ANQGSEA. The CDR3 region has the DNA TGCAGCGTCCCTGGGGGTAGCGGGAGAGGCGAGCAGTACTTC. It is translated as CSVPGGSGRGEQYF.

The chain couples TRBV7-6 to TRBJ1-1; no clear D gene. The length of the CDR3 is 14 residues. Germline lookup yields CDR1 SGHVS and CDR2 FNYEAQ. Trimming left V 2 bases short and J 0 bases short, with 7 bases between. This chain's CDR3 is CASSLRTLNTEAFF. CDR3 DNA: TGTGCCAGCAGCTTAAGGACCTTGAACACTGAAGCTTTCTTT.

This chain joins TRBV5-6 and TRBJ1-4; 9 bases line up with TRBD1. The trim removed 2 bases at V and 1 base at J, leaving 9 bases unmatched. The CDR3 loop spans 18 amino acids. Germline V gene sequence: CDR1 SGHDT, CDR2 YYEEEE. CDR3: CASSLPGQGFGTNEKLFF. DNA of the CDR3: TGTGCCAGCAGCTTACCGGGACAGGGCTTCGGAACTAATGAAAAACTGTTTTTT.

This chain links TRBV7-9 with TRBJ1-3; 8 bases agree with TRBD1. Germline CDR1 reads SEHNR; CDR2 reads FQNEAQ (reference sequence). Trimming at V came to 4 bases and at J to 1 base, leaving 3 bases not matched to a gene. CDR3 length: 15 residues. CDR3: CASSYRGTSGNTIYF. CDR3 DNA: TGTGCCAGCAGCTACAGGGGGACTTCTGGAAACACCATATATTTT.

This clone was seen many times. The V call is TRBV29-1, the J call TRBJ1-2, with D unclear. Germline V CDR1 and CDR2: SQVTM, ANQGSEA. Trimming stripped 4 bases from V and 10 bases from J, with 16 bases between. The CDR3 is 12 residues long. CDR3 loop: CSVVGRSWDYTF. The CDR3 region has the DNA TGCAGCGTTGTAGGACGGTCGTGGGACTACACCTTC.

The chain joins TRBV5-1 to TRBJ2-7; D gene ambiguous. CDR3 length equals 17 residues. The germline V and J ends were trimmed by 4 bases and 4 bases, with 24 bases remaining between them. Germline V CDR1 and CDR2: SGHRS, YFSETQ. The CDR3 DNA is TGCGCCAGCAGCCCGCAAACCTTCGCGATATCCCCTTACGAGCAGTACTTC. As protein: CASSPQTFAISPYEQYF.

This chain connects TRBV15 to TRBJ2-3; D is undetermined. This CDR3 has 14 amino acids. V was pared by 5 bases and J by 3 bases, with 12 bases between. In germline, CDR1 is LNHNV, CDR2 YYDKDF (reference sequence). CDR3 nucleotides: TGTGCCACCAGCTCGGGTCTCGGGACAGATACGCAGTATTTT. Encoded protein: CATSSGLGTDTQYF.

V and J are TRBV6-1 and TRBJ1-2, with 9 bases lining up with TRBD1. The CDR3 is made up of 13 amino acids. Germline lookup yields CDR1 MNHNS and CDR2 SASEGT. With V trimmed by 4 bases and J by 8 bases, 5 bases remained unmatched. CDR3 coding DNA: TGTGCCAGCAGTGCGGGACAGGGTCGGGGCTACACCTTC. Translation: CASSAGQGRGYTF.

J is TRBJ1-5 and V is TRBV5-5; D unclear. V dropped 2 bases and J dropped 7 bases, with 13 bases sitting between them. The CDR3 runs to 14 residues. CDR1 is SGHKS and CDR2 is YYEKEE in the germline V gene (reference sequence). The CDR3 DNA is TGTGCCAGCAGCTTAGTGGAGTGGGTCCAGCCCCAGCATTTT. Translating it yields CASSLVEWVQPQHF.